The rows below give T cell receptor beta chains drawn from one sample of a study of T cell repertoires in cytomegalovirus infection. TCRdb itself ran the reads through MiXCR, one entry per CDR3 protein. The sample includes some 920,000 distinct CDR3 sequences, approximately 32% of them seen just once. These receptors have no identified antigens. Sequenced material: cultured CD8+ T cells from PBMCs, taken from culture after CMV antigen stimulation. These receptors originate from a human donor in good health (CMV status not recorded). Some clones in this sample may be carry-over from other donors' samples. Both conserved end residues are part of each CDR3. D genes are given only for firm matches. Only some rows state a clone size, as once, few, many or a class for expanded clones.

-,-,TRBJ1-2,TRBV7-8,14,TGTGCCAGCAGCTTAGTTAGCAGGGAGGATGGCTACACCTTC,CASSLVSREDGYTF
-,TRBD1,TRBJ2-4,TRBV29-1,16,TGCAGCGTTGAAGACAGGACAGGGTCAGCCAAAAACATTCAGTACTTC,CSVEDRTGSAKNIQYF
-,TRBD2,TRBJ2-7,TRBV2,14,TGTGCCAGCCTTCCCGGGACTAGCAAGTACGAGCAGTACTTC,CASLPGTSKYEQYF
-,-,TRBJ2-6,TRBV7-3,16,TGTGCCAGCAGCTATAGTCCCGACTCTGGGGCCAACGTCCTGACTTTC,CASSYSPDSGANVLTF
-,TRBD2,TRBJ2-4,TRBV9,14,TGTGCCAGCAGCCCACGGGAGGGGGAAAACATTCAGTACTTC,CASSPREGENIQYF
few,-,TRBJ1-6,TRBV7-3,13,TGTGCCAGCAGCTTGGACGGAAATTCACCCCTCCACTTT,CASSLDGNSPLHF
few,-,TRBJ1-5,TRBV4-1,14,TGCGCCAGCAGCCAAGATCCAAGCAATCAGCCCCAGCATTTT,CASSQDPSNQPQHF
many,-,TRBJ2-7,TRBV7-2,12,TGTGCCAGCAGCCCAGAGGGGGGCGAGCAGTACTTC,CASSPEGGEQYF
-,-,TRBJ2-1,TRBV7-4,15,TGTGCCAGCAGCTTAGGCGGGCCGCGATACAATGAGCAGTTCTTC,CASSLGGPRYNEQFF
many,-,TRBJ2-1,TRBV7-8,17,TGTGCCAGCAGCTTGGGGTGGGCAGAGCGCTCCTACAATGAGCAGTTCTTC,CASSLGWAERSYNEQFF
-,-,TRBJ1-2,TRBV19,11,TGTGCCAGTAGGAAAAGGGACGGCTACACCTTC,CASRKRDGYTF
many,TRBD1,TRBJ1-1,TRBV7-9,14,TGTGCCAGCACCTTCGGGACAGGGGTAACTGAAGCTTTCTTT,CASTFGTGVTEAFF
many,TRBD2,TRBJ2-5,TRBV11-1,15,TGTGCCAGCAGGGGGAATAGCGGGGCGTGGGAGACCCAGTACTTC,CASRGNSGAWETQYF
-,-,TRBJ2-2,TRBV24-1,13,TGTGCCACCAGTGCCCCGGACACCGGGGAGCTGTTTTTT,CATSAPDTGELFF
-,-,TRBJ2-3,TRBV7-6,13,TGTGCCAGCGAAGACGGGAATAGGGATACGCAGTATTTT,CASEDGNRDTQYF
many,-,TRBJ1-1,TRBV7-8,15,TGTGCCAGCAGCTTAGGCCTCAAATCGAGCACTGAAGCTTTCTTT,CASSLGLKSSTEAFF
many,TRBD1,TRBJ1-5,TRBV7-6,16,TGTGCCAGCAGCTTAAAAGGGACAGGGAGCAATCAGCCCCAGCATTTT,CASSLKGTGSNQPQHF
few,-,TRBJ1-1,TRBV3-1,15,TGTGCCAGCAGCCAAGGGGCAGGGAGGAGCACTGAAGCTTTCTTT,CASSQGAGRSTEAFF
-,-,TRBJ2-2,TRBV14,16,TGTGCCAGCAGTTCATCGCTGGACTTTTACACCGGGGAGCTGTTTTTT,CASSSSLDFYTGELFF
few,-,TRBJ1-4,TRBV20-1,14,TGCAGTGCTAGAGTACGTGCAACTAATGAAAAACTGTTTTTT,CSARVRATNEKLFF
few,-,TRBJ2-3,TRBV7-6,16,TGTGCCAGCAGCAGGGGGGGGGGGGGCCCGGAAGATACGCAGTATTTT,CASSRGGGGPEDTQYF
-,-,TRBJ1-1,TRBV18,14,TGTGCCAGCTCACCCGCCGACACAAACACTGAAGCTTTCTTT,CASSPADTNTEAFF
-,TRBD1,TRBJ2-1,TRBV19,15,TGTGCCAGTAGTATCAGGGACAGCACCTACAATGAGCAGTTCTTC,CASSIRDSTYNEQFF
-,-,TRBJ1-2,TRBV12-3/TRBV12-4,13,TGTGCCAGCGCAGACGAGGTGCACTATGGCTACACCTTC,CASADEVHYGYTF
-,TRBD2,TRBJ2-1,TRBV20-1,17,TGCAGTGCTGCCACTAGCGGGGGTCCAAAGGTCCGCAATGAGCAGTTCTTC,CSAATSGGPKVRNEQFF